Each of the 25 T cell receptor beta chains below was sequenced from the same sample in a study of CD8+ T cells in alopecia areata (dated 2018 in TCRdb). Receptor libraries were prepared by the immunoSEQ multiplex PCR assay. For TCR sequencing, RNA was extracted from every sample and reverse transcribed into cDNA to serve as template. Drawn from immuneACCESS, this table holds only the in-frame rearrangements with V and J called that TCRdb kept. Clones are partly lost; checked studies trace under half to an unresolved V gene and leave the rest unexplained. The sample table holds about 270,000 clones, of which 60% were seen once. 0.9% to 0.95% of the sample is taken by the ten largest. The treatment or condition label, read with the paper, signifies: oral pan-JAK inhibitor, 5-10 mg twice daily. The specimen was CD4+ T cells sorted from blood, collected at roughly week 53, from a patient treated with tofacitinib. The receptors derive from a human donor with alopecia areata.

The chain combines TRBV30 with TRBJ1-5, with D unclear. The V gene lost 2 bases and the J gene lost 2 bases, with 10 bases spanning the gap. The CDR3 consists of 14 residues. The germline CDR1 and CDR2 sequences are GTSNPN and SVGIG (reference sequence). The CDR3 DNA is TGTGCCTGGAGTTTGAATGGTCGCAATCAGCCCCAGCATTTT. It encodes CAWSLNGRNQPQHF.

The chain employs TRBV30 and TRBJ1-2; D is perhaps TRBD1 (6 bases). Between the trimmed V and J ends, which lost 5 bases and 5 bases, there was a span of 18 bases. The CDR3 has 14 residues. Germline CDR1 and CDR2: GTSNPN and SVGIG (reference sequence). DNA of the CDR3: TGTGCCTGGGGGCGTACAGGGAGAGGGTATGGCTACACCTTC. Its translation is CAWGRTGRGYGYTF.

The genes are TRBV30 and TRBJ1-6, with TRBD1 matching over 7 bases. CDR3 length: 14 residues. Trimming at V came to 0 bases and at J to 14 bases, leaving 10 bases not matched to a gene. Germline V gene lookup returns CDR1 GTSNPN and CDR2 SVGIG (reference sequence). The CDR3 sequence: CAWSVTGAGVALHF. The CDR3 region has the DNA TGTGCCTGGAGTGTAACAGGGGCAGGGGTGGCCCTCCACTTT.

This chain joins TRBV11-1 and TRBJ2-3; 7 nucleotides align to TRBD2. V trimming: 5 bases; J trimming: 9 bases; junction bases outside the gene matches: 11. The CDR3 loop spans 14 amino acids. Germline V gene data show CDR1 as SGHAT and CDR2 as FQDESV (reference sequence). For the CDR3, the DNA is TGTGCCAGCAGCCAAAATGGGAGGGGCAACACGCAGTATTTT. This encodes CASSQNGRGNTQYF.

V usage is TRBV5-1 and J usage is TRBJ2-1; D is uncertain. Germline loops: CDR1 SGHRS, CDR2 YFSETQ. The CDR3 sequence is 13 residues long. V was trimmed by 3 bases and J by 5 bases, leaving 9 bases between them. CDR3 sequence reads: CASSSRSHNEQFF. In nucleotides, the CDR3 is TGCGCCAGCAGCTCACGGTCCCACAATGAGCAGTTCTTC. Full variable domain (outside the CDR3, taken from reference TRBV5-1 and TRBJ2-1): KAGVTQTPRYLIKTRGQQVTLSCSPISGHRSVSWYQQTPGQGLQFLFEYFSETQRNKGNFPGRFSGRQFSNSRSEMNVSTLELGDSALYLCASSSRSHNEQFFGPGTRLTVL.

Remarks on this clone: The same CDR3 can be traced to other DNA sequences in this sample. The V gene is TRBV5-1, the J gene TRBJ1-1, with TRBD1 as a possible D gene (5 bases). The CDR3 totals 14 residues. Trimming shortened V by 4 bases and J by 1 base, and 11 bases separated the two germline ends. Germline lookup yields CDR1 SGHRS and CDR2 YFSETQ. As DNA, the CDR3 is TGCGCCAGCAGCGACACCGGGGGGAACACTGAAGCTTTCTTT. Translating gives CASSDTGGNTEAFF. Full variable domain (rest looked up from reference TRBV5-1 and TRBJ1-1): KAGVTQTPRYLIKTRGQQVTLSCSPISGHRSVSWYQQTPGQGLQFLFEYFSETQRNKGNFPGRFSGRQFSNSRSEMNVSTLELGDSALYLCASSDTGGNTEAFFGQGTRLTVV.

The chain combines TRBV29-1 with TRBJ1-1, with TRBD1 matching 11 bases. CDR1 SQVTM and CDR2 ANQGSEA come from the germline V gene. The CDR3 has 14 amino acids. Losses at the gene ends were 7 bases for V and 4 bases for J; bases not matched to a gene: 8. This chain's CDR3 is CSGGTGGWGTEAFF. In DNA form, the CDR3 reads TGCAGCGGCGGGACAGGGGGATGGGGCACTGAAGCTTTCTTT.

The rearrangement uses TRBV2 and TRBJ1-6; D not certain. V lost 8 bases to trimming and J lost 10 bases, with 18 bases between them. The CDR3 has 14 amino acids. The germline V gene has CDR1 SNHLY and CDR2 FYNNEI. The CDR3 bases are TGTGCCAGCTCCCTGGAGGGAGTGGGATCACCCCTCCACTTT. As protein: CASSLEGVGSPLHF.

The chain recombines TRBV30 with TRBJ1-2; 9 nucleotides agree with TRBD1. V lost 5 bases to trimming and J lost 1 base; unmatched junction nucleotides: 5. Germline-derived CDR1 and CDR2 are GTSNPN and SVGIG (reference sequence). The CDR3 is 14 amino acids. CDR3 DNA: TGTGCCTGGGCACAGGGGGCGATTAACTATGGCTACACCTTC. This encodes CAWAQGAINYGYTF.

The gene calls are TRBV29-1 and TRBJ1-2; a weak D match, TRBD1 (6 bases). The CDR3 has 12 residues. CDR1 and CDR2 (germline): SQVTM, ANQGSEA. The ends were cut back, 7 bases at V and 4 bases at J, with 13 bases in the middle. CDR3 nucleotide sequence: TGCAGCGCAGCACAGGGAGCCTATGGCTACACCTTC. This sequence encodes CSAAQGAYGYTF.

This chain uses TRBV2 with TRBJ2-7; 8 bases are a match to TRBD2. Germline trimming cut 6 bases from V and 5 bases from J; bases unmatched to any gene: 6. Per germline, CDR1 SNHLY and CDR2 FYNNEI. There are 13 residues in the CDR3. CDR3 nucleotides: TGTGCCAGCAGGACTAGCGCTCGGGACGAGCAGTACTTC. Amino acid sequence: CASRTSARDEQYF.

This sequence joins TRBV5-1 and TRBJ2-5, with TRBD1 matching 7 bases. Losses at the gene ends were 0 bases for V and 2 bases for J; bases not matched to a gene: 4. This CDR3 contains 15 residues. The germline V gene has CDR1 SGHRS and CDR2 YFSETQ. CDR3 DNA sequence: TGCGCCAGCAGCTTGGTGGCAGGGGGTCAAGAGACCCAGTACTTC. Its translation: CASSLVAGGQETQYF.

This clone was observed once. The chain recombines TRBV30 with TRBJ2-5; 8 bases are shared with TRBD2. J gave up 2 bases and V 8 bases, and 4 bases lay outside the gene matches. Germline V gene lookup returns CDR1 GTSNPN and CDR2 SVGIG (reference sequence). The CDR3 has 12 amino acids. The CDR3 coding sequence is TGTGCCAAGTCTAGCGGGCAAGAGACCCAGTACTTC. Translated: CAKSSGQETQYF. The full variable domain, with the rest looked up from reference TRBV30 and TRBJ2-5, is SQTIHQWPATLVQPVGSPLSLECTVEGTSNPNLYWYRQAAGRGLQLLFYSVGIGQISSEVPQNLSASRPQDRQFILSSKKLLLSDSGFYLCAKSSGQETQYFGPGTRLLVL.

This rearrangement joins TRBV29-1 to TRBJ2-2; D is unresolved. Germline values: CDR1 SQVTM, CDR2 ANQGSEA. This CDR3 has 13 amino acids. The V end was cut by 3 bases, the J end by 2 bases, with 7 bases between. Here the CDR3 reads CSVEWYNTGELFF. The CDR3 coding sequence is TGCAGCGTTGAGTGGTACAACACCGGGGAGCTGTTTTTT.

This clone was found a few times. The chain uses TRBV4-1 and TRBJ2-3, with D unclear. The germline CDR1 and CDR2 sequences are MGHRA and YSYEKL. This CDR3 has 14 amino acids. V lost 3 bases, J lost 2 bases, and 9 bases lay in between. Written as DNA, the CDR3 is TGCGCCAGCAGCCAGGCCGACTCCACAGATACGCAGTATTTT. This sequence encodes CASSQADSTDTQYF.

The CDR3 reads CASSFGSNNEQFF. The CDR3 DNA is TGCGCCAGCAGCTTTGGCAGCAACAATGAGCAGTTCTTC. This chain links TRBV5-1 with TRBJ2-1; no definite D call. CDR1 and CDR2 from the germline V gene are SGHRS and YFSETQ. The V gene lost 2 bases and the J gene lost 5 bases, with 8 bases spanning the gap. There are 13 residues in the CDR3.

The J gene is TRBJ2-3, the V gene TRBV11-2; TRBD2 matches at 8 bases. Germline CDR1 is SGHAT and CDR2 is FQNNGV. J gave up 4 bases and V 7 bases, and 7 bases lay outside the gene matches. The CDR3 spans 14 residues. CDR3 in amino acids: CASNSGGGSDTQYF. The CDR3 DNA reads TGTGCCAGCAACTCGGGAGGGGGGTCAGATACGCAGTATTTT.

This clone was seen a single time. This rearrangement joins TRBV6-5 to TRBJ1-2; weak D call: TRBD1 (5 bases). CDR3 size: 14 residues. V dropped 5 bases and J dropped 1 base, with 11 bases sitting between them. The V gene's germline CDR1 is MNHEY and CDR2 SVGAGI. The CDR3 DNA is TGTGCCAGCAGTCCCACGGACATTAACTATGGCTACACCTTC. This translates into CASSPTDINYGYTF.

The rearrangement links TRBV29-1 to TRBJ2-7, with TRBD2 matching 11 bases. J gave up 6 bases and V 4 bases, and 8 bases lay outside the gene matches. Per germline, CDR1 SQVTM and CDR2 ANQGSEA. There are 14 residues in the CDR3. CDR3: CSVALAGGRGEQYF. CDR3 coding DNA: TGCAGCGTTGCCCTAGCGGGGGGTCGTGGCGAGCAGTACTTC.

The table lists this clone with a few counts. A much larger clone lies a single base off, so this may be a read error. This CDR3 is also generated by other DNA sequences in the sample. The V gene is TRBV5-1, the J gene TRBJ2-7, with 9 bases identical to TRBD1. The CDR3 has 14 residues. The J segment lost 2 bases and the V segment lost 4 bases, leaving 4 bases of the junction unmatched. CDR1 SGHRS and CDR2 YFSETQ come from the germline V gene. The CDR3 DNA sequence: TGCGCCAGCAGCGTCCGGGACAGGGCCTACGAGCAGTACTTC. Amino acids: CASSVRDRAYEQYF.

The J gene is TRBJ2-3, the V gene TRBV30, with TRBD1 matching over 11 bases. The CDR3 spans 17 residues. Germline CDR1 reads GTSNPN; CDR2 reads SVGIG (reference sequence). V lost 4 bases, J lost 2 bases, and 11 bases stayed unmatched. The CDR3 is CAWMRDRGYTDTDTQYF. DNA of the CDR3: TGTGCCTGGATGCGGGACAGGGGGTATACTGACACAGATACGCAGTATTTT.

The chain combines TRBV10-2 with TRBJ1-2; unclear D gene. V was clipped by 6 bases and J by 4 bases, with 12 bases between them. The germline V gene has CDR1 WSHSY and CDR2 SAAADI. This CDR3 spans 13 amino acids. The CDR3: CASRYPTGYGYTF. CDR3 bases: TGCGCCAGCAGGTACCCGACGGGCTATGGCTACACCTTC.

The chain combines TRBV30 with TRBJ2-3, with D possibly TRBD1 on 5 matching bases. The germline V gene encodes CDR1 GTSNPN and CDR2 SVGIG (reference sequence). The CDR3 sequence is 12 residues long. V was trimmed by 6 bases and J by 4 bases, leaving 11 bases between them. The CDR3 spells CACARAADTQYF. The CDR3 bases are TGTGCCTGTGCCAGGGCGGCAGATACGCAGTATTTT. The full variable domain, rest sourced from reference TRBV30 and TRBJ2-3, is SQTIHQWPATLVQPVGSPLSLECTVEGTSNPNLYWYRQAAGRGLQLLFYSVGIGQISSEVPQNLSASRPQDRQFILSSKKLLLSDSGFYLCACARAADTQYFGPGTRLTVL.

V gene TRBV29-1 combines with J gene TRBJ1-5, with a possible D match to TRBD1 (6 bases). The V end lost 6 bases, the J end lost 3 bases, and 12 bases lay between the germline ends. Germline CDR1 is SQVTM and CDR2 is ANQGSEA. This CDR3 has 13 amino acids. The CDR3 loop reads CSVATGINQPQHF. The CDR3 nucleotides are TGCAGCGTGGCTACAGGGATCAATCAGCCCCAGCATTTT.

This rearrangement joins TRBV25-1 to TRBJ1-2, with unresolved D. CDR1 MGHDK and CDR2 SYGVNS come from the germline V gene. Trimming took 6 bases from V and 4 from J, leaving 12 bases between them. This CDR3 contains 13 residues. In DNA form, the CDR3 reads TGTGCCAGCAGCGACCGGCCGGGCTATGGCTACACCTTC. Its translation is CASSDRPGYGYTF.